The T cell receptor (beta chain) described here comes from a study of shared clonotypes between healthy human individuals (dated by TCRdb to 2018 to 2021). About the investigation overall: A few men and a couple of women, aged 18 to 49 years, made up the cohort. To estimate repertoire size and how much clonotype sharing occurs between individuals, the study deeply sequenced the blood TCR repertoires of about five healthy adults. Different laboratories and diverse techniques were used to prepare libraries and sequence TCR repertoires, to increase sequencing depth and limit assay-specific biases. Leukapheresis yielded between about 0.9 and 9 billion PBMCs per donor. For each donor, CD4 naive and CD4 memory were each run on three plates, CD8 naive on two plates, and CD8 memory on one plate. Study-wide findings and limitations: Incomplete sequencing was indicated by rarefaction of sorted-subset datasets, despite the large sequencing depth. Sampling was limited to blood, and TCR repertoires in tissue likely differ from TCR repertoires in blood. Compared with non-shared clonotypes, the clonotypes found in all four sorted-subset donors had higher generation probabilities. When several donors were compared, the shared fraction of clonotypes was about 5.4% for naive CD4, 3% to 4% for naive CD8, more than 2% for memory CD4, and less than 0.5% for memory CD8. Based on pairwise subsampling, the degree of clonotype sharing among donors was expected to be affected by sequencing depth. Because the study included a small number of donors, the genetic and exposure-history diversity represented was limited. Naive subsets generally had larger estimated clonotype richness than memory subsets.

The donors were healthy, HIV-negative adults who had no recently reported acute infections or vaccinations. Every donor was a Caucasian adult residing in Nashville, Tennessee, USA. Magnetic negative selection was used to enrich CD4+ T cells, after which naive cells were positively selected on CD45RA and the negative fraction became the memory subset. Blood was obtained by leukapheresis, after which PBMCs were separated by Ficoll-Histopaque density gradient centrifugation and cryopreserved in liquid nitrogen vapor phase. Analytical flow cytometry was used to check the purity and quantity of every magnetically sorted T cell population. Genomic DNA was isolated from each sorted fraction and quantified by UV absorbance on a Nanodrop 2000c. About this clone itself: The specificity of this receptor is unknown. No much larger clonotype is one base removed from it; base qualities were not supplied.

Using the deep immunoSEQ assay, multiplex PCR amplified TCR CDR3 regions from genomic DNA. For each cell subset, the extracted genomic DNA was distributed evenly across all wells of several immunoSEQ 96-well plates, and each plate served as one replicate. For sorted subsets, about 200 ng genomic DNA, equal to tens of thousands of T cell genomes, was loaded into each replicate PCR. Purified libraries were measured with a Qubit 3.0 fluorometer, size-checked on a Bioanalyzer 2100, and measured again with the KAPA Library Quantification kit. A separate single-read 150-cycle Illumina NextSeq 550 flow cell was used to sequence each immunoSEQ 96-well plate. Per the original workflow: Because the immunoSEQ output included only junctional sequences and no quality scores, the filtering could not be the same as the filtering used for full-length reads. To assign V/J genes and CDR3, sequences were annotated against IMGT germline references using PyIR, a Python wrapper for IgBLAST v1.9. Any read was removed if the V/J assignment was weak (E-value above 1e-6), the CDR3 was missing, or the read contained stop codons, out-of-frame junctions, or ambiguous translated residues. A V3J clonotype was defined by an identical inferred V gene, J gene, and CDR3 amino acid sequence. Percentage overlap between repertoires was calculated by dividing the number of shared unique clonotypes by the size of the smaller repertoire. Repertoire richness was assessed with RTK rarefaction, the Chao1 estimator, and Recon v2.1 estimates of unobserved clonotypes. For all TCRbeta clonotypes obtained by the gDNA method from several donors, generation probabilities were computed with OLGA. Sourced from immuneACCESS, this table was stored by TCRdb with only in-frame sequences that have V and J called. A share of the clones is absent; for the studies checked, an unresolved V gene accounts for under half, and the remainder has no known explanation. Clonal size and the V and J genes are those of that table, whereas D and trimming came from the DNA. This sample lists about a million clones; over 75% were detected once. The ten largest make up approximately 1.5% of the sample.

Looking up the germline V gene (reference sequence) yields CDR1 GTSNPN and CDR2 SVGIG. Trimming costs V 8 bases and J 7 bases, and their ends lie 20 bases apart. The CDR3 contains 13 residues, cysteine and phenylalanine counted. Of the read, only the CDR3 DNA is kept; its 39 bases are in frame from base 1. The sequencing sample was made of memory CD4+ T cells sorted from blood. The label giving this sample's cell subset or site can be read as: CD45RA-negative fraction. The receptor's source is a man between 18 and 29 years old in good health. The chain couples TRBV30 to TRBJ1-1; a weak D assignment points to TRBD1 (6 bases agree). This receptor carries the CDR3 CARYRVGEDEAFF. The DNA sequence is TGTGCCAGGTACAGGGTAGGCGAGGATGAAGCTTTCTTT.